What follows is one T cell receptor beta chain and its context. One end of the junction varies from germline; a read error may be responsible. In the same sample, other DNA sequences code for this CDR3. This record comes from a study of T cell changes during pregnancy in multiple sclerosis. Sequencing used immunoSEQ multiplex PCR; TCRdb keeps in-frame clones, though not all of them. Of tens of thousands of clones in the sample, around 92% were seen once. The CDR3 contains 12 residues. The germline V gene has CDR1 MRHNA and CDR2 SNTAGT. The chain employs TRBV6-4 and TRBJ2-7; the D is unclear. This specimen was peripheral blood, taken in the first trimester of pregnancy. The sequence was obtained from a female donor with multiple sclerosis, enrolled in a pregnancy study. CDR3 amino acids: CASSEPKREQYF. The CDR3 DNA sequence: TGTGCCAGTAGTGAGCCCAAACGGGAGCAGTACTTC.